Presented here are 3 T cell receptor beta chains from one specimen sequenced in a study of T cell changes during pregnancy in multiple sclerosis. TCRdb's table, derived via immunoSEQ multiplex PCR, lists solely in-frame clones and lacks some. The sample yields tens of thousands of clones, 85% to 95% seen once. The sample in question was peripheral blood, obtained in the third trimester of pregnancy. The receptors stem from a female donor in good health, enrolled as a control in a pregnancy study.

The chain is built from TRBV7-9 and TRBJ2-5, with 10 bases fitting TRBD1. V was pared by 6 bases and J by 5 bases, with 6 bases of the junction left unmatched. This CDR3 is 14 amino acids long. The germline V gene encodes CDR1 SEHNR and CDR2 FQNEAQ (reference sequence). CDR3 loop: CASSPGTGVETQYF. DNA for the CDR3: TGTGCCAGCAGTCCCGGGACAGGGGTCGAGACCCAGTACTTC.

The J gene is TRBJ2-7, the V gene TRBV7-7; D possibly corresponds to TRBD2 (6 bases). The CDR3 extends over 14 amino acids. Germline V CDR1 and CDR2: SSHAT, FNYEAQ (reference sequence). V shed 5 bases and J shed 1 base, with 12 bases lying between them. DNA of the CDR3: TGTGCCAGCAGCCCCGGGGGAGGTTCCTACGAGCAGTACTTC. Encoded protein: CASSPGGGSYEQYF. The entire variable domain, with the rest obtained from reference TRBV7-7 and TRBJ2-7, is as follows: GAGVSQSPRYKVTKRGQDVTLRCDPISSHATLYWYQQALGQGPEFLTYFNYEAQPDKSGLPSDRFSAERPEGSISTLTIQRTEQRDSAMYRCASSPGGGSYEQYFGPGTRLTVT.

This clone was picked up one time. This CDR3 reads CASSQSVGVEQYF. As DNA, the CDR3 is TGTGCCAGCAGCCAATCCGTAGGGGTCGAGCAGTACTTC. The rearrangement joins TRBV14 to TRBJ2-7; perhaps TRBD1 as D (5 bases). CDR3 length equals 13 residues. The V gene lost 2 bases and the J gene lost 6 bases, with 11 bases spanning the gap. Germline V CDR1 and CDR2: SGHDN, FVKESK.